Listed below are T cell receptor beta chains from one sample, sequenced in a study of blood T cell repertoires in COVID-19. Sequenced by immunoSEQ multiplex PCR; TCRdb stores in-frame clones only, minus some. The sample has roughly 120,000 clones; about 83% are singletons. The sequenced sample consisted of peripheral blood. The origin of the receptors is a man between 65 and 85 years old with acute or convalescent COVID-19. The CDR3 runs from the conserved cysteine through the conserved F or W.

V gene,J gene,CDR3 protein
TRBV7-9,TRBJ1-4,CASSLDSFNEKLFF
TRBV7-2,TRBJ2-7,CASSSNYEQYF
TRBV9,TRBJ2-3,CASSVFLADTDTQYF
TRBV4-2,TRBJ1-3,CASSQDTGSSGNTIYF
TRBV9,TRBJ2-7,CASSVADFYEQYF
TRBV3-1/TRBV3-2,TRBJ2-7,CASKGVSYYEQYF
TRBV5-1,TRBJ1-3,CASSLTPGANSGNTIYF
TRBV5-1,TRBJ2-7,CASSLQASYEQYF
TRBV4-1,TRBJ2-5,CASSQAPSLSAQYF
TRBV19,TRBJ1-1,CASSMDRRNTEAFF
TRBV28,TRBJ2-7,CASSLSGGGQPYEQYF
TRBV7-3,TRBJ2-7,CASSSKPGPYEQYF
TRBV30,TRBJ2-7,CAWSVLPNYEQYF
TRBV18,TRBJ1-6,CASSPTGSYNSPLHF
TRBV30,TRBJ1-1,CARGNTGGTEAFF
TRBV6-6,TRBJ2-7,CASSFGSGVYEQYF
TRBV3-1/TRBV3-2,TRBJ1-4,CASSHFNEKLFF
TRBV5-4,TRBJ2-1,CASTNPGSFPLNEQFF
TRBV11-2,TRBJ2-5,CASSLDRVETQYF
TRBV6-5,TRBJ2-5,CASSLDYIDKETQYF
TRBV5-1,TRBJ2-3,CASSSQGTDTQYF
TRBV4-1,TRBJ2-1,CASSPMVTRGDNEQFF
TRBV18,TRBJ2-5,CASSPRGGPQETQYF
TRBV5-5,TRBJ2-7,CASSDTLASPYEQYF
TRBV7-6,TRBJ1-3,CASSPRRGNGNTIYF
TRBV7-9,TRBJ1-6,CASSPSYSYNSPLHF
TRBV2,TRBJ2-5,CASSVAGGRETQYF
TRBV6-6,TRBJ2-1,CASRKGQGAYNEQFF
TRBV14,TRBJ2-7,CASSQDSWLAENYEQYF
TRBV9,TRBJ2-1,CASSVAPLGAPNNEQFF
TRBV11-1,TRBJ2-1,CASSLAGTSVYNEQFF
TRBV4-1,TRBJ2-2,CASSQGPSPGVITNTGELFF
TRBV5-6,TRBJ2-1,CASRGGTLGEFF
TRBV5-1,TRBJ2-1,CASSPSGLAGVSEQFF
TRBV7-9,TRBJ2-3,CASSLGLAGGTDTQYF
TRBV7-9,TRBJ2-1,CAILSGLAGANEQFF
TRBV3-1/TRBV3-2,TRBJ2-1,CASSPELAADNEQFF
TRBV5-4,TRBJ2-3,CASSTKQGGDTQYF
TRBV15,TRBJ1-5,CATSPSGGKFGNQPQHF
TRBV12-5,TRBJ2-5,CASGSSTWLSSGVQETQYF
TRBV19,TRBJ2-5,CASSIDHTGGNQETQYF
TRBV6-5,TRBJ1-3,CASSSQGYGNTIYF
TRBV6-5,TRBJ2-5,CASSYRGQGETQYF
TRBV29-1,TRBJ2-5,CSVAQGGETQYF
TRBV11-2,TRBJ2-7,CASSSYREGEQYF
TRBV28,TRBJ2-1,CASITGQGYSYNEQFF
TRBV4-1,TRBJ2-5,CASSRVLYGTGQETQYF
TRBV5-1,TRBJ2-7,CASSLYAGYEQYF